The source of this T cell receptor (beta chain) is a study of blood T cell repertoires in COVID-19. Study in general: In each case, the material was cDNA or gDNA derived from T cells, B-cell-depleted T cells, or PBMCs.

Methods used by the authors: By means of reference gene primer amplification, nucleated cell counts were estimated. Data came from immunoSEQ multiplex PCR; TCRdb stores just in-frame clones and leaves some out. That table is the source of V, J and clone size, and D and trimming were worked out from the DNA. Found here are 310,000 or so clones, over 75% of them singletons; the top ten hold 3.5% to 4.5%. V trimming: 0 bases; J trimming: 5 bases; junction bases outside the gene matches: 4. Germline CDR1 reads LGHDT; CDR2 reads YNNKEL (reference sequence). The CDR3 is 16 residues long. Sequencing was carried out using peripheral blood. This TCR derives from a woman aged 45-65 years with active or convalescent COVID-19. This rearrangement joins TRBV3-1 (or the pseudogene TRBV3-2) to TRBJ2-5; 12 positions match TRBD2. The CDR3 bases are TGTGCCAGCAGCCAAGATACCCTAGCGGGGGGGGAGACCCAGTACTTC. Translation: CASSQDTLAGGETQYF.